Given below is one T cell receptor beta chain in context. The antigen it binds to is not known. In total, over 600 healthy bone marrow donors made up the cohort. All cohort members were sampled while nominally healthy, although unrecorded immune exposures were likely present. The donor was CMV seronegative and was included in the group of over 300 seronegative cohort members. A peripheral blood sample was collected from each donor, and TCR beta sequencing was performed on peripheral blood mononuclear cells. The Qiagen DNeasy Blood Extraction Kit was used to extract genomic DNA from the blood cell samples. These data belong to a study of cytomegalovirus exposure and HLA in healthy donors (dated by TCRdb to the late 2010s). With regard to the full study: In an earlier analysis of under 600 of the donors, under 300 Gb of sequence data and 95 million to 130 million unique TCR beta sequences from approximately 180 million T cells were reported. To predict cytomegalovirus infection status, the study brought together high-throughput TCR immunosequencing, statistical association of individual TCRs with disease status, and machine learning. An early release that covered some 630 HLA-typed donors contained approximately 300 gigabases of sequencing data and around 85 million unique TCR sequences. The study was designed to test whether signatures of past pathogen exposure could be identified by cataloging public T cell receptors. The genetic ancestry cluster associated with self-reported Caucasian donors included 65% to 90% of the roughly 380 genotyped donors. Using immunosequencing, the study profiled T cell repertoires from 666 subjects and related those repertoires to cytomegalovirus serostatus. About five DR-DQ haplotypes were treated as single units for association and clustering because of strong linkage in the cohort. An earlier analysis of around 580 of the donors used high-throughput TCR beta sequencing to judge whether each TCR beta V gene segment behaved as functional or pseudogenic. HLA typing included class I and class II loci at four-digit resolution. To study patterns of TCR occurrence, a later analysis re-analyzed previously published TCR beta repertoires from around 670 donors and added high-resolution HLA genotyping. Typing coverage varied by locus: roughly 629-640 donors for A, B, C, DRB1 and DQB1; approximately 520 for DQA1; around 570 for DPA1; roughly 450 for DPB1. Donor age, sex, ethnicity and CMV serostatus were compiled alongside the repertoire data. Besides the first cohort of roughly 700 subjects, a separate validation cohort made up of over a hundred different subjects was used. Among over 350 genotyped donors of the cohort, an average of about 240,000 unique TCR beta nucleotide sequences were sequenced per donor, roughly a sixth of them non-productive. Every repertoire in the discovery cohort had been generated on one and the same sequencing platform. Rather than using new phenotypic data, the later analysis identified candidate immune exposures from TCR beta sequences and from how often those sequences occurred across donors. A later genetic analysis took genome-wide SNP genotypes for about three fifths of the 666 donors and used that subset as a discovery cohort. Results and caveats for the whole study, not just this receptor: Strong co-occurrence of HLA alleles, especially DR and DQ, made assigning TCR associations to individual alleles difficult. Linkage disequilibrium might explain the correlated functional status among segregating V segments, but an unknown experimental factor could not be ruled out. A few of the identified cytomegalovirus-associated TCR beta chains were confirmed in vitro to be specific for cytomegalovirus antigens. An association between a missense DCLRE1C variant and V-gene and J-gene trimming of TCR beta chains was found in a later genetic analysis and replicated in an independent cohort. While some public TCRs were present in many individuals, most TCR sequences turned up only very rarely across donors. Most CMV-associated TCR beta chains appeared to be HLA-restricted in a later analysis, and the HLA associations seemed to be driven largely by CMV exposure. Compared with equally common non-associated chains, HLA-associated TCR beta chains in a later analysis were more clonally expanded and had lower generation probabilities. The cohort was sequenced for TCR beta chains only, and without alpha or paired-chain data the features that could be detected were limited. Presence/absence analyses assumed roughly uniform sequencing depth across donors, an assumption that may not hold. In the study, approximately 160 TCR beta chains were listed as associated with cytomegalovirus. In an earlier analysis of about 600 of the donors, most TCR beta V segments appeared in productive rearrangements about 90% or about 30% of the time, broadly matching IMGT annotations. Some IMGT-functional V segments, including TRBV6-2 and TRBV6-3, could not be told apart with the 87-base-pair reads, so those segments were excluded. In a later genetic analysis, fewer N-insertions in productive TCRs were reported among donors in an Asian-associated ancestry cluster than the roughly 710-donor mean. Because counts were too low, about 15 rarely observed V segments, including chromosome 9 orphons, were left out of the earlier analysis of over 550 of the donors. The only immune exposure information available for the cohort was CMV serostatus. In a later analysis, several top co-occurrence clusters were reported to appear linked to parvovirus B19, influenza, CMV and Epstein-Barr virus. In both the original and validation cohorts, the classifier was reported to diagnose cytomegalovirus status with high specificity and sensitivity. A further reported finding was that TCR beta sequences accurately predicted the HLA-A and HLA-B alleles for most subjects in the first cohort. A cluster of highly shared sequence variants was judged likely to represent a technical artifact of the sequencing pipeline. Because some donors lacked HLA typing at each locus, the association tests relied only on the typed subset. In a later analysis, the rate of TCR association differed among HLA loci, with DRB1 alleles having the most associated TCRs and HLA-C alleles having the fewest. In a later analysis, about 16,000 TCR beta sequences were associated with specific HLA alleles at a false discovery rate of 0.05. According to the authors, the approach could potentially be generalized to other disease states and immunological phenotypes.

The library relied on the immunoSEQ multiplex PCR assay. The multiplex PCR relied on a mix of 60 forward primers for TCR Vbeta segments and 13 reverse primers for TCR Jbeta segments. The CDR3 region of rearranged TCR beta genes was amplified from genomic DNA with a multiplex PCR assay. On the Illumina HiSeq System, the amplified TCR beta libraries were sequenced as 87-base-pair reads. Turning to the authors' computational methods: A later analysis tallied around 80 million unique TCR beta chains across the 666 repertoires, and 10 million to 11 million of those chains were shared by two or more donors. To remove PCR and sequencing errors, raw reads were error-corrected and collapsed into unique sequences using a nearest-neighbor algorithm that merged closely related sequences. V, D and J gene segments were assigned by aligning CDR3 sequences to IMGT reference sequences. For a sequence to be retained, a match of at least six nucleotides to both a V gene segment and a J gene segment was required. A rearrangement counted as productive if the CDR3 had no stop codons and remained in frame with V and J, and every other rearrangement counted as non-productive. CDR3 was defined according to IMGT convention as the region running from the second conserved V-encoded cysteine to the conserved J-encoded phenylalanine. In an earlier analysis of around 600 of the donors, sequences lacking an unambiguous match to a single V gene segment were excluded. An earlier analysis of just under 600 of the donors called V segments functional above 56.7% productive rearrangements and segregating when the between-donor standard deviation exceeded 5%. A statistical classification framework was built to diagnose cytomegalovirus status from the catalog of TCR beta chain sequences. In a later analysis, TCR nucleotide sequences were compared against IMGT/GENE-DB human TR gene sequences so that V and J genes could be assigned. A later analysis assigned CDR3 sequences and most-parsimonious VDJ recombination scenarios with the TCRdist pipeline. A later analysis defined each TCR beta chain by its CDR3 amino acid sequence plus V-gene family, and excluded reads lacking a unique V-gene family. To address suspected cross-contamination and a sequencing artifact, a later analysis removed 592 highly shared, low-generation-probability nucleotide sequences. A later analysis calculated a clonal expansion index for each public chain from normalized within-repertoire ranks of inferred template counts. In a later analysis, generation probabilities were computed with a VDJ recombination model fitted to out-of-frame rearrangements, and the resulting probabilities were checked against IGoR. A later analysis scored TCR-TCR, TCR-HLA and TCR-CMV co-occurrence with hypergeometric tests, applying a repertoire-size bias correction to TCR pairs. A later analysis estimated false discovery rates by permuting HLA or CMV assignments 20 times. A later analysis grouped co-occurring TCRs with DBSCAN, adding TCRdist sequence similarity when clustering within HLA-allele-positive subsets. For co-occurrence clustering, repertoires with fewer than 30,000 or more than 120,000 public chains were excluded, along with five or six repertoires with anomalous nucleotide sharing. TCRdb limited this immuneACCESS table to in-frame rearrangements with V and J called. A share of clones is missing; checked studies link under half to unresolved V genes, and the rest is unexplained. V, J and clone size are those of that table, while D and trimming were read from the DNA. This sample's table has entries for 110,000 to 150,000 clones. Of the sample, about 0.96% is held by the ten largest clones.

Inclusive of the bounding cysteine and phenylalanine, the CDR3 is 13 residues long. Only the CDR3 part of the read is kept: 39 bases, read in frame from the first base. Sequences SNHLY (CDR1) and FYNNEI (CDR2) are obtained from the germline V gene. Deletion took 8 bases off V and 4 bases off J, with a span of 14 bases between the germline ends. This TCR was sampled from a male donor in good health and CMV-seronegative. This chain joins TRBV2 to TRBJ1-2; the D gene identity is not certain. The sample comprised PBMCs. CDR3 sequence: CASGGELSYGYTF. The DNA sequence is given as TGTGCCAGCGGCGGTGAACTAAGCTATGGCTACACCTTC.